These 27 T cell receptor beta chains originate from one sample sequenced in a study of T cell responses to AZD1222 COVID-19 vaccine. Some clones are missing from TCRdb's copy, which holds only in-frame ones; the method was immunoSEQ multiplex PCR. The table includes about 75,000 clones, about nine tenths detected once. This sample comprised peripheral blood, obtained 28 days after the second AZD1222 dose. The receptors derive from an adult who received the AZD1222 COVID-19 vaccine.

The rearrangement joins TRBV10-2 to TRBJ2-2, with 10 bases aligning to TRBD2. V dropped 6 bases and J dropped 1; count of bases not matched to a gene: 2. Germline CDR1 reads WSHSY; CDR2 reads SAAADI. CDR3 size: 15 residues. CDR3: CASRLAGGNTGELFF. The CDR3 bases are TGCGCCAGCAGATTAGCGGGAGGGAACACCGGGGAGCTGTTTTTT.

The chain couples TRBV19 to TRBJ1-4; the D is unclear. Germline CDR1 reads LNHDA; CDR2 reads SQIVND (reference sequence). V dropped 4 bases and J dropped 0 bases, with 9 bases sitting between them. This CDR3 is built from 15 residues. The CDR3 spells CASSTQTATNEKLFF. In nucleotides, the CDR3 is TGTGCCAGTAGTACCCAGACGGCAACTAATGAAAAACTGTTTTTT.

The chain recombines TRBV5-1 with TRBJ1-5; no clear D gene. The CDR3 consists of 15 residues. Trimming removed 0 bases at V and 0 bases at J, with 7 bases between. CDR1 and CDR2 from the germline V gene are SGHRS and YFSETQ. The CDR3 spells CASSLGTDSNQPQHF. In DNA form, the CDR3 reads TGCGCCAGCAGCTTGGGGACGGATAGCAATCAGCCCCAGCATTTT.

The gene calls are TRBV9 and TRBJ2-6, with D uncertain. The germline V and J ends were trimmed by 2 bases and 0 bases, with 6 bases remaining between them. Germline assignment: CDR1 SGDLS and CDR2 YYNGEE. The CDR3 totals 15 residues. CDR3: CASSVGVSGANVLTF. For the CDR3, the DNA is TGTGCCAGCAGCGTCGGCGTCTCTGGGGCCAACGTCCTGACTTTC.

V usage is TRBV3-1 (or the pseudogene TRBV3-2) and J usage is TRBJ2-7, with D perhaps given as TRBD1 or TRBD2 (6 bases each). Germline CDR1 reads LGHDT; CDR2 reads YNNKEL (reference sequence). CDR3 length: 16 residues. Trimming left V 1 base short and J 2 bases short, with 15 bases between. The CDR3, as DNA: TGTGCCAGCAGCCAAGGGCCGGGGGCGGCCGCCTACGAGCAGTACTTC. Amino acids: CASSQGPGAAAYEQYF.

This clone was picked up one time. This chain joins TRBV5-8 and TRBJ1-5; D unresolved. V lost 0 bases and J lost 5, with 6 bases in between. Per germline, CDR1 SGHTS and CDR2 YDEGEE. The CDR3 length is 13 residues. The CDR3 DNA follows: TGTGCCAGCAGCTTGGCCCAGGATCAGCCCCAGCATTTT. It yields the protein CASSLAQDQPQHF.

This chain joins TRBV30 and TRBJ2-5, with a tentative D call TRBD1 (6 bases). V lost 1 base and J 4 bases, leaving 7 bases between the germline ends. This CDR3 has 12 amino acids. Germline V gene sequence: CDR1 GTSNPN, CDR2 SVGIG (reference sequence). CDR3 loop: CAWSARGETQYF. CDR3 coding DNA: TGTGCCTGGAGTGCCAGGGGAGAGACCCAGTACTTC.

The rearrangement uses TRBV15 and TRBJ1-5; tentatively, D is TRBD1 (5 bases). The V end was cut by 3 bases, the J end by 3 bases, with 21 bases between. The CDR3 loop spans 18 amino acids. Germline V gene data show CDR1 as LNHNV and CDR2 as YYDKDF (reference sequence). The DNA of the CDR3 is TGTGCCACCAGCAGTCTCGGACGGGACGTGGGCGCCAATCAGCCCCAGCATTTT. This codes for CATSSLGRDVGANQPQHF.

The chain combines TRBV30 with TRBJ1-1; D is unclear. This CDR3 is built from 13 residues. The V end was cut by 3 bases, the J end by 2 bases, with 10 bases between. The V gene's germline CDR1 is GTSNPN and CDR2 SVGIG (reference sequence). DNA for the CDR3: TGTGCCTGGAGGCCTGGACGCAACACTGAAGCTTTCTTT. Amino acid sequence: CAWRPGRNTEAFF.

The rearrangement links TRBV15 to TRBJ1-2; D is uncertain. Trimming took off 5 bases at V and 8 bases at J, with 15 bases between the two ends. This CDR3 comprises 13 residues. Germline CDR1 LNHNV, CDR2 YYDKDF (reference sequence). CDR3 residues: CATSRSATGGYTF. CDR3 coding DNA: TGTGCCACCAGCCGGTCGGCGACTGGGGGCTACACCTTC.

V gene TRBV9 combines with J gene TRBJ1-2; 7 bases line up with TRBD1. The germline CDR1 and CDR2 sequences are SGDLS and YYNGEE. The CDR3 has 18 amino acids. V gave up 4 bases and J gave up 2 bases; unmatched junction bases: 17. CDR3 amino acids: CASSKNILEGARNYGYTF. The CDR3 DNA reads as TGTGCCAGCAGCAAGAATATATTGGAGGGGGCGCGAAACTATGGCTACACCTTC.

The rearrangement uses TRBV5-1 and TRBJ1-1; no clear D. Germline V CDR1 and CDR2: SGHRS, YFSETQ. Trimming took off 0 bases at V and 4 bases at J, with 10 bases between the two ends. The CDR3 length is 14 residues. The CDR3 is CASSLGEVRTEAFF. The CDR3 coding sequence is TGCGCCAGCAGCTTGGGAGAGGTACGCACTGAAGCTTTCTTT.

The chain employs TRBV12-3 or TRBV12-4 and TRBJ2-7; no firm D call. The ends were cut back, 5 bases at V and 2 bases at J, with 7 bases in the middle. This CDR3 is 12 amino acids long. The CDR3 bases are TGTGCCAGCAGTCCGAATACCTACGAGCAGTACTTC. Protein sequence: CASSPNTYEQYF.

V and J are TRBV5-1 and TRBJ2-3; D possibly corresponds to TRBD1 (6 bases). Trimming cost V 3 bases and J 0 bases, with 11 bases left between them. From germline, CDR1 is SGHRS and CDR2 YFSETQ. CDR3 length: 15 residues. The CDR3 DNA reads as TGCGCCAGCAGCTGGGCAGGGGTTAGCACAGATACGCAGTATTTT. Translated: CASSWAGVSTDTQYF.

This CDR3 is CASSIQINTEAFF. The DNA of the CDR3 is TGTGCCAGTAGTATTCAAATAAACACTGAAGCTTTCTTT. This chain connects TRBV19 to TRBJ1-1, with no clear D. Trimming removed 3 bases from V and 2 bases from J, with 7 bases in between. CDR3 size: 13 residues. Germline V CDR1 and CDR2: LNHDA, SQIVND (reference sequence).

The CDR3 region is CASRTGFYGYTF. In DNA, the CDR3 is TGTGCCAGCAGAACGGGATTTTATGGCTACACCTTC. V and J are TRBV27 and TRBJ1-2; D is ambiguous. The V and J ends lost 6 bases and 5 bases respectively, with 10 bases between them. The CDR3 spans 12 residues. The germline CDR1 and CDR2 sequences are MNHEY and SMNVEV (reference sequence).

The chain has TRBV3-1 (or the pseudogene TRBV3-2) and TRBJ2-3, with D perhaps assigned TRBD1 or TRBD2 (6 bases each). Germline lookup yields CDR1 LGHDT and CDR2 YNNKEL (reference sequence). The germline V and J ends were trimmed by 2 bases and 0 bases, with 9 bases remaining between them. The CDR3 is made up of 15 amino acids. In DNA, the CDR3 is TGTGCCAGCAGCCAACGGGGGCCCAGCACAGATACGCAGTATTTT. It encodes CASSQRGPSTDTQYF.

The gene calls are TRBV4-3 and TRBJ1-3; 8 bases line up with TRBD1. With V trimmed by 1 base and J by 0 bases, 2 bases remained unmatched. The CDR3 runs 16 residues. Germline values: CDR1 LGHNA, CDR2 YSLEER. The CDR3 coding sequence is TGCGCCAGCAGCCAAGGGACAGGGCTCTCTGGAAACACCATATATTTT. Translated, it gives CASSQGTGLSGNTIYF.

This CDR3 reads CASSLDDRRNYGYTF. The CDR3 DNA is TGCGCCAGCAGCTTGGATGACCGCAGGAACTATGGCTACACCTTC. The chain employs TRBV5-1 and TRBJ1-2; no clear D gene. The CDR3 runs to 15 residues. Germline lookup yields CDR1 SGHRS and CDR2 YFSETQ. V lost 0 bases and J lost 2, with 11 bases in between.

V is TRBV28 and J is TRBJ2-1; TRBD1 aligns across 8 bases. Losses at the gene ends were 3 bases for V and 13 bases for J; bases not matched to a gene: 11. This CDR3 region has 14 residues. The germline gives CDR1 MDHEN, CDR2 SYDVKM. CDR3 DNA: TGTGCCAGCAGTTTTCGGGCAGGGGGCGGCTTTCAGTTCTTC. Translated, it gives CASSFRAGGGFQFF.

J is TRBJ1-4 and V is TRBV15, with D tentatively TRBD1 (6 bases). The germline CDR1 and CDR2 sequences are LNHNV and YYDKDF (reference sequence). The CDR3 runs to 18 residues. V was trimmed by 2 bases and J by 6 bases, leaving 22 bases between them. The CDR3 loop reads CATSRTEDSAGWHEKLFF. CDR3 sequence (DNA): TGTGCCACCAGCAGAACAGAGGACAGCGCGGGATGGCATGAAAAACTGTTTTTT.

The genes are TRBV29-1 and TRBJ1-2, with TRBD1 matching over 7 bases. J gave up 3 bases and V 7 bases, and 5 bases lay outside the gene matches. Germline V lookup: CDR1 SQVTM, CDR2 ANQGSEA. The CDR3 runs 12 residues. The CDR3 DNA is TGCAGCGCCGGGACAGAGGACTATGGCTACACCTTC. It specifies CSAGTEDYGYTF.

As regards this clone: Other DNA sequences within the sample encode an identical CDR3. The genes are TRBV6-6 and TRBJ1-4; D not resolved. CDR3 length: 12 residues. Germline V gene lookup returns CDR1 MNHNY and CDR2 SVGAGI (reference sequence). The V end was cut by 0 bases, the J end by 7 bases, with 3 bases between. The CDR3 protein is CASSYSGEKLFF. CDR3 nucleotides: TGTGCCAGCAGTTACTCTGGTGAAAAACTGTTTTTT.

This chain connects TRBV6-5 to TRBJ1-1; tentative D call: TRBD1 (6 bases). V lost 6 bases and J lost 11, with 16 bases in between. Germline values: CDR1 MNHEY, CDR2 SVGAGI. There are 12 residues in the CDR3. CDR3 region: CASSGGAGEAFF. DNA of the CDR3: TGTGCCAGCAGCGGGGGGGCAGGGGAGGCTTTCTTT.

The chain links TRBV10-3 to TRBJ1-2; tentatively, D is TRBD1 (5 bases). V was clipped by 11 bases and J by 4 bases, with 17 bases between them. CDR1 and CDR2 (germline): ENHRY, SYGVKD. This CDR3 is built from 13 residues. CDR3 region: CALSTGTGYGYTF. CDR3 nucleotides: TGTGCCTTATCAACCGGGACGGGCTATGGCTACACCTTC.

The chain uses TRBV5-1 and TRBJ1-2, with 7 bases matching TRBD1. Germline V gene data show CDR1 as SGHRS and CDR2 as YFSETQ. Trimming took 4 bases from V and 0 from J; bases not matched to a gene: 6. The CDR3 runs to 15 residues. CDR3 in amino acids: CASSDWDRANYGYTF. CDR3 nucleotide sequence: TGCGCCAGCAGCGACTGGGACAGAGCTAACTATGGCTACACCTTC.

CDR3 coding DNA: TGTGCCAGCAGTTTTATGACAGATACGCAGTATTTT. It specifies CASSFMTDTQYF. The chain recombines TRBV28 with TRBJ2-3, with D unclear. Trimming removed 3 bases from V and 3 bases from J, with 4 bases in between. Per germline, CDR1 MDHEN and CDR2 SYDVKM. CDR3 size: 12 residues.